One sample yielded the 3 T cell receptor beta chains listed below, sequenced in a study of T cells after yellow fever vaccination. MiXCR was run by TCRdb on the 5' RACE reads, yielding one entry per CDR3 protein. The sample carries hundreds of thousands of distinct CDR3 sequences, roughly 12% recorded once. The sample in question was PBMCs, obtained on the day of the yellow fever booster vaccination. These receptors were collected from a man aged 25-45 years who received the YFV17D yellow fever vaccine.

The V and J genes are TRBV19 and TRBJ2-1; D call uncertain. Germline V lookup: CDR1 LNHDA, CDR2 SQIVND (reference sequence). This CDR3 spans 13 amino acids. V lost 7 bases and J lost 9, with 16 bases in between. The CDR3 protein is CASTVGQTFEQFF. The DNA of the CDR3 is TGTGCCAGTACGGTGGGTCAGACATTTGAGCAGTTCTTC.

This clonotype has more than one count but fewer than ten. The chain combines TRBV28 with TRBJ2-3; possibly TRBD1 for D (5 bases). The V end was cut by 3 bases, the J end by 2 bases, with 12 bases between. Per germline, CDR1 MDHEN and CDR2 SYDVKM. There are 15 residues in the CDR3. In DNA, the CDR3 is TGTGCCAGCAGTTTGAGGTCCAGGGTCACAGATACGCAGTATTTT. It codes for CASSLRSRVTDTQYF.

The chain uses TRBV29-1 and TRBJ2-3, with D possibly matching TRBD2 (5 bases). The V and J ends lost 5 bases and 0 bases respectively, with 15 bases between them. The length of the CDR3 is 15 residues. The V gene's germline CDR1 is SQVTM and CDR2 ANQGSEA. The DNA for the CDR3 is TGCAGCGTTCTTTTGACGGGATCTAGCACAGATACGCAGTATTTT. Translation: CSVLLTGSSTDTQYF.